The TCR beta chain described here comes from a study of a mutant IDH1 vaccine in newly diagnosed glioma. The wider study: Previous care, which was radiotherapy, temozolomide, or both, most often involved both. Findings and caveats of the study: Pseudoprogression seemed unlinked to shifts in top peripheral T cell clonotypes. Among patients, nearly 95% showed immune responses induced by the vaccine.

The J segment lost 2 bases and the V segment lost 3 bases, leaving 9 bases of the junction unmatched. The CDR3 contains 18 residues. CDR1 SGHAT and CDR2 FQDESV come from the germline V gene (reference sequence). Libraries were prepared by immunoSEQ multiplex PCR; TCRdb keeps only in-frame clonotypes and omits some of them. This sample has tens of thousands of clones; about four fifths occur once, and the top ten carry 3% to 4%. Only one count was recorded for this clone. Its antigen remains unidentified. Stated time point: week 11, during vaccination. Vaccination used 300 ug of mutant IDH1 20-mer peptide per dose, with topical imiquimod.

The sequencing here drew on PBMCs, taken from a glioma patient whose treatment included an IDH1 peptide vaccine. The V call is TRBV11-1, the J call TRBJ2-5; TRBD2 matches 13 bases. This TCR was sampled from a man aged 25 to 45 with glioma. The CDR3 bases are TGTGCCAGCAGCTTGCGACTAGCGGGGGGCCGAAGGCAAGAGACCCAGTACTTC. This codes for CASSLRLAGGRRQETQYF.